This T cell receptor beta chain is drawn from a study of cytomegalovirus exposure and HLA in healthy donors. The CDR3 has 15 amino acids. Trimming took off 0 bases at V and 3 bases at J, with 13 bases between the two ends. CDR1 and CDR2 from the germline V gene are SGHRS and YFSETQ. General study findings and limits: TCR beta V segments were, for the most part, productive about 87% or about 30% of the time in an earlier analysis.

PCR employed 60 Vbeta and 13 Jbeta primers. Sequencing used immunoSEQ multiplex PCR; TCRdb keeps in-frame clones, though not all of them. The sample includes a few hundred thousand clones, over 85% of them seen just once. On this clone itself: Its antigen is currently unknown.

Likely unrecorded immune exposures existed in these nominally healthy donors. This clonotype originated in a woman in her late teens or twenties in good health and CMV-seronegative. What was sequenced was PBMCs. The V call is TRBV5-1, the J call TRBJ2-7; D possibly corresponds to TRBD2 (7 bases). CDR3 in amino acids: CASSLVGGGVYEQYF. The CDR3, as DNA: TGCGCCAGCAGCTTGGTGGGAGGGGGGGTCTACGAGCAGTACTTC.